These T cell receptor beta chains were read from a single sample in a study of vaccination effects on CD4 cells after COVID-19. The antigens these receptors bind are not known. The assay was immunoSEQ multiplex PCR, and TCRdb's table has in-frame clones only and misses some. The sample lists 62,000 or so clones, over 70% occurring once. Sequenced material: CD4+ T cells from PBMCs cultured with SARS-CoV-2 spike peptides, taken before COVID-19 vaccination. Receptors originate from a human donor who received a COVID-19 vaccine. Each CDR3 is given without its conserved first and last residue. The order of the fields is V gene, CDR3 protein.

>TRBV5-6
ASSTGTNEKLF
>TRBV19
ASRRGREETQY
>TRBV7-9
ASSTTGFNVDSYGYT
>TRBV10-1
ASSVRTTNTGELF
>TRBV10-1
ASMNHGTDTQY
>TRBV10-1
ASSAGTVNTGELF
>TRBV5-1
ASSLRTGSGETQY
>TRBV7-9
ASSLWGQALEETQY
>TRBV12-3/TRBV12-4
ASSPDTNYGYT
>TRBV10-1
ASSETSTMKTQY
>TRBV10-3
AISEQLGGTHIQY
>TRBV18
ASSLHTQETQY
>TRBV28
ASSLNAAGGGTQY
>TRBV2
ASSVGQNYGYT
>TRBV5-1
ASSLSSGGGTDTQY
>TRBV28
ASSGQTNNYGYT
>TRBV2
ASITGTGIEKLF
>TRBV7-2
ASSFSRLETQY
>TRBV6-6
ASSDGATNEKLF
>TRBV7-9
ASSGSGGAGNEQF
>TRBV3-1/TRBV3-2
ASSPYALQGRAGNTIY
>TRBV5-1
ASSSVAGRGKTQY
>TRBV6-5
ASSSTVVRGYT
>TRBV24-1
ATRDSANTGELF
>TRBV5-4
ASSRKYGGPRETQY
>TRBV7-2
ASSFREGNTIY
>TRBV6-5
ASSFIRGTEAF
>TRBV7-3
ASSATGSSYNEQF
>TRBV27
ASSLSRGPGYGYT
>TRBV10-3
AISEVGQDYGYT
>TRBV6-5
ASSPTGGRNEKLF